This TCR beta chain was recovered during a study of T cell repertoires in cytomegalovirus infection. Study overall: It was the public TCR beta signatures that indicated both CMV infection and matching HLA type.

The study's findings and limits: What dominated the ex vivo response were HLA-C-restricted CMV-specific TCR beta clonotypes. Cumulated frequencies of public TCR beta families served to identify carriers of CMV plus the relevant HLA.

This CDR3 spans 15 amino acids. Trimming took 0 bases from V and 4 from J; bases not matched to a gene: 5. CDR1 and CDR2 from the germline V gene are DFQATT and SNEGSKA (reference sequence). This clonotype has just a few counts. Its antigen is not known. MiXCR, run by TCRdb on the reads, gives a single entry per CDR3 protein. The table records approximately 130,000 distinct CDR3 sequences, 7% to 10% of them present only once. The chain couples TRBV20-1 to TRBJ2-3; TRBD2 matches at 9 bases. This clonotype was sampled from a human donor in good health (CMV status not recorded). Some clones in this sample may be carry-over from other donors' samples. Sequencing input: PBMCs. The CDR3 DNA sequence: TGCAGTGCTAGAGAGGGGGCGGGGGGGCCAGATACGCAGTATTTT. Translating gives CSAREGAGGPDTQYF.